This TCR beta chain was found in a study of HIV-infected patients and healthy controls (dated by TCRdb to 2013 to 2016). With respect to the entire study: Whether deep TCR repertoire sequencing of small blood samples from HIV patients could capture immune perturbation and reconstitution was tested in the study. On the study overall, not on this receptor specifically: Healthy controls shared more CDR3s between individuals than HIV+ patients, by Jaccard index and by count of highly shared sequences. Rare events from HIV-infected data received too much weight under size-matching, and comparisons were complicated by unequal numbers of distinct sequences between patients and controls. The pairing of alpha and beta chains was not determined in the samples. A major limit on how widely the findings apply, in the view of the authors, was that only sixteen HIV-infected individuals were processed. Using whole blood restricted sequencing depth and prevented separating the dynamics of distinct T-cell subpopulations. Mean usage differed significantly between HIV-infected patients and controls for eight alpha and eight beta V genes. During therapy, HIV-associated CDR3s significantly decreased in frequency, while CMV-associated CDR3s did not change significantly, though most became more frequent. Alpha-chain CDR3s from MAIT cells occurred at high frequency in healthy controls but were severely depleted in HIV+ repertoires. HIV-infected repertoires had significantly higher mean Gini indices than controls, possibly reflecting oligoclonality. In the study, no determination of donor HLA types was made. Compared with untreated HIV+ repertoires, healthy control repertoires had roughly threefold more distinct CDR3s and higher Shannon diversity. The apparent post-therapy recovery of the Gini index in HIV-infected patients was not reproduced in size-matched repertoire data. Slight age and sex profile differences between the study cohorts did not explain the observed diversity differences.

Using SuperScript III with primers targeting the alpha and beta constant regions, 500 to 550 ng of RNA was reverse transcribed. Separate libraries for the alpha and beta chains were generated through chain-specific third strand synthesis that incorporated multiplexing indices. The protocol used a single primer pair to amplify all rearrangements within a chain, which avoided primer bias, and attached molecular barcodes to each cDNA molecule. T4 RNA Ligase 1 joined purified cDNA to a 5' RACE adapter that carried a random hexamer and the SP2 sequencing primer site. Second strand synthesis was primed from the SP2 site with Phusion polymerase, using slow temperature ramps to favor optimal annealing. Joined together, two random hexamer sequences that had both been added before amplification formed the 12-nucleotide barcode of each molecule. P5 and P7 adapter elements plus a second index were added in a short first PCR, which was followed by a 23-cycle amplification PCR with P5s and P7 primers. The libraries went through roughly 28 PCR cycles in total, were quantified on a Qubit, were sized on a Bioanalyzer, and were diluted to 4 nM. Sequencing of the normalized libraries was performed on an Illumina MiSeq with 2 x 250 paired-end kits. Reverse transcription reactions underwent purification over MinElute columns, with elution into about 9.9 ul Tris-Cl. A 1:1 ratio of AMPure XP beads was used to clean the adapter ligations after they had run for around 25 hours at 16 degrees C. As for how the authors treated the data: Demultiplexed FASTQ files were processed with a modified Decombinator by which V, J, insert and barcode information was output. Sequences sharing a barcode but differing from the dominant sequence were discarded as errors, and barcodes clustered at Levenshtein distance 3 were counted to estimate original cDNA molecules. Downstream analyses used R packages ineq, vegan, igraph and RCytoscape, with IMGT nomenclature and CDR3 definitions. The authors computed V gene usage over distinct sequences and counted each TCR a single time to avoid skew from clonal expansion. Within a donor, similarity networks joined unique CDR3 amino acid sequences in every case where two of them were separated by a single Levenshtein edit. Published HIV-specific CDR3s (92 alpha, 702 beta) and CMV-specific CDR3s (over 12 alpha, a few hundred beta) were compiled and searched for in the repertoires. Random subsampling to size-matched repertoires showed patients' decreased diversity was not caused by their lower sequence numbers. TCRdb cleaned the public reads at Q25 with fastp, built clones with MiXCR and kept in-frame beta chains. Each entry is one CDR3 protein sequence, shown with its most common DNA and genes. These V and J calls originate from TCRdb's pipeline instead of the authors' own analysis. The sample table records about 10,000 distinct CDR3 sequences; approximately 8% of these occur just once. Of the sample, under 4% falls within the top ten clones.

This clonotype has only a few counts. The antigen it binds to is not known. Nothing much larger sits one base from this clone, and base qualities are not available. Whole blood was used without cell fractionation, so the repertoire reflected all unsorted peripheral T cells. Under 11 uninfected healthy donors were sampled as controls, a few of whom were sampled twice approximately 3 months apart. For RNA extraction, 2.5 to 3 ml of peripheral blood was drawn into Tempus tubes. Residual genomic DNA was removed with the TURBO-DNase kit and globin mRNA was depleted with GLOBINclear. The V end loses 3 bases and the J end loses 1 base, and a stretch of 6 bases separates them. Its CDR3 holds 13 amino acids, cysteine through phenylalanine. Only the CDR3 portion is preserved as DNA: 39 bases, with reading frame beginning at the first base. Reading the germline V gene gives CDR1 SGHTA and CDR2 FQGNSA.

Material for sequencing was blood. The chain is assembled from TRBV7-2 and TRBJ1-1; no D gene can be assigned with confidence. The receptor comes from an adult in good health. The DNA sequence reads TGTGCCAGCAGCTTGGAGTCGAACACTGAAGCTTTCTTT. Its product reads: CASSLESNTEAFF.